The rows below give T cell receptor beta chains drawn from one sample of a study of OX40 agonist ivuxolimab in advanced cancers. Some clones are missing from TCRdb's copy, which holds only in-frame ones; the method was immunoSEQ multiplex PCR. The table shows some 50,000 clones, with roughly four fifths occurring only once. The sequencing used CD4+ or CD8+ T cells sorted from blood, collected in a trial of the OX40 agonist ivuxolimab. These receptors all stem from an adult with an advanced solid tumor such as melanoma, head and neck, liver or kidney cancer. CDR3s include the opening cysteine and the closing phenylalanine or tryptophan. Fields, in order: V gene, D gene, J gene, clone size, CDR3 protein, CDR3 DNA. The D gene is left open where the match is weak. Some rows mark clone size as missing; the rest say once, few, many or name a class of expanded clone.

TRBV27	.	TRBJ1-1	.	CASSFNYITANTEAFF	TGTGCCAGCAGTTTCAATTATATCACAGCGAACACTGAAGCTTTCTTT
TRBV25-1	TRBD1	TRBJ1-2	many	CASSGDRRLNYGYTF	TGTGCCAGCAGTGGGGACAGGAGGCTAAACTATGGCTACACCTTC
TRBV2	.	TRBJ2-1	.	CASSEGGAGRSGEQFF	TGTGCCAGCAGTGAAGGCGGAGCGGGCAGATCGGGGGAGCAGTTCTTC
TRBV5-8	.	TRBJ1-2	.	CANLEQATNYGYTF	TGTGCCAACTTGGAGCAGGCAACTAACTATGGCTACACCTTC
TRBV7-9	.	TRBJ2-2	.	CASSLTGGTGELFF	TGTGCCAGCAGCTTAACAGGAGGCACCGGGGAGCTGTTTTTT
TRBV27	.	TRBJ1-2	.	CASSSNTRTVGYSYTF	TGTGCCAGCAGTTCTAATACCCGGACTGTGGGATATAGCTACACCTTC
TRBV6-1	.	TRBJ1-2	once	CASSPTRDRPSGYTF	TGTGCCAGCAGTCCTACAAGGGACCGCCCCAGTGGCTACACCTTC
TRBV5-6	TRBD1	TRBJ2-5	.	CASSFPGQGREETQYF	TGTGCCAGCAGCTTTCCGGGACAGGGACGCGAAGAGACCCAGTACTTC
TRBV2	TRBD2	TRBJ2-3	once	CASTAGLAADTQYF	TGTGCCAGTACAGCGGGACTAGCGGCAGATACGCAGTATTTT
TRBV11-3	.	TRBJ2-4	.	CASRSPGETKNIQYF	TGTGCCAGCAGATCCCCAGGGGAGACCAAAAACATTCAGTACTTC
TRBV11-3	.	TRBJ1-1	few	CASSPEMNTEAFF	TGTGCCAGCAGTCCGGAGATGAACACTGAAGCTTTCTTT
TRBV5-6	TRBD1	TRBJ1-4	.	CASSFYPGGPNEKLFF	TGTGCCAGCAGCTTCTACCCAGGGGGCCCGAATGAAAAACTGTTTTTT
TRBV5-6	.	TRBJ2-7	.	CASSSRGGHEQYF	TGTGCCAGCAGCAGCAGGGGAGGCCACGAGCAGTACTTC
TRBV27	TRBD1	TRBJ2-5	once	CASSFTGTGFGETQYF	TGTGCCAGCAGTTTTACCGGGACAGGCTTCGGGGAGACCCAGTACTTC
TRBV29-1	.	TRBJ1-1	.	CSVRVGGTEAFF	TGCAGCGTTCGGGTCGGGGGCACTGAAGCTTTCTTT
TRBV7-9	TRBD1	TRBJ1-2	.	CASSLAEGGGGGYTF	TGTGCCAGCAGCTTAGCGGAAGGAGGGGGCGGTGGCTACACCTTC
TRBV7-9	TRBD1	TRBJ2-7	.	CASSLTTGDNEQYF	TGTGCCAGCAGCTTGACGACAGGGGACAACGAGCAGTACTTC
TRBV5-6	.	TRBJ2-7	.	CASSLVGRVTQYF	TGTGCCAGCAGCTTGGTCGGCAGGGTGACGCAGTACTTC
TRBV5-4	TRBD1	TRBJ1-1	.	CASSLWGQGAGTEAFF	TGTGCCAGCAGCTTGTGGGGGCAGGGGGCAGGCACTGAAGCTTTCTTT
TRBV21-1	.	TRBJ2-4	.	CASSKGTGEAKNIQYF	TGTGCCAGCAGCAAAGGGACAGGGGAGGCCAAAAACATTCAGTACTTC